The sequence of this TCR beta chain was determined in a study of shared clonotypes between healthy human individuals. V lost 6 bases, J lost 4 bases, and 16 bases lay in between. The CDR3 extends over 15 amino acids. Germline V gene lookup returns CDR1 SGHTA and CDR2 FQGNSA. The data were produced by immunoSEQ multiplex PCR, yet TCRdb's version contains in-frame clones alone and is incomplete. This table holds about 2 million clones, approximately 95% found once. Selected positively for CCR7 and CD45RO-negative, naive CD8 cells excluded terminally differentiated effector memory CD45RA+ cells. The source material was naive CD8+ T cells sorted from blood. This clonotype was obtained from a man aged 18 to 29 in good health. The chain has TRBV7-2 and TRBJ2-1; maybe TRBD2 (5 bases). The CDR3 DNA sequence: TGTGCCAGCAGTCGTAGCGTTATGGGATACAATGAGCAGTTCTTC. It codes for CASSRSVMGYNEQFF.